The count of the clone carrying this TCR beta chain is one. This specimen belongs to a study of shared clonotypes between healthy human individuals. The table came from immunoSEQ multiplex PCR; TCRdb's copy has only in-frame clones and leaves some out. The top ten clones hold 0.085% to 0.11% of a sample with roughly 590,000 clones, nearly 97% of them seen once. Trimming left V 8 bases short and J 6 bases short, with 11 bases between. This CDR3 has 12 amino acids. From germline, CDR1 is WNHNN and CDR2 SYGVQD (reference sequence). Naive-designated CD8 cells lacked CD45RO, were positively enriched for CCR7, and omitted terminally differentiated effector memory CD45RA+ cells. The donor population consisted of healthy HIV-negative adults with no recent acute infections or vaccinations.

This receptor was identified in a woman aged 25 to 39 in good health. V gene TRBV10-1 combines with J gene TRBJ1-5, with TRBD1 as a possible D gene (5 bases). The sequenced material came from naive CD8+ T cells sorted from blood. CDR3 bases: TGCGCCAGCGAACAGGCGACTCAGCCCCAGCATTTT. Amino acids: CASEQATQPQHF.